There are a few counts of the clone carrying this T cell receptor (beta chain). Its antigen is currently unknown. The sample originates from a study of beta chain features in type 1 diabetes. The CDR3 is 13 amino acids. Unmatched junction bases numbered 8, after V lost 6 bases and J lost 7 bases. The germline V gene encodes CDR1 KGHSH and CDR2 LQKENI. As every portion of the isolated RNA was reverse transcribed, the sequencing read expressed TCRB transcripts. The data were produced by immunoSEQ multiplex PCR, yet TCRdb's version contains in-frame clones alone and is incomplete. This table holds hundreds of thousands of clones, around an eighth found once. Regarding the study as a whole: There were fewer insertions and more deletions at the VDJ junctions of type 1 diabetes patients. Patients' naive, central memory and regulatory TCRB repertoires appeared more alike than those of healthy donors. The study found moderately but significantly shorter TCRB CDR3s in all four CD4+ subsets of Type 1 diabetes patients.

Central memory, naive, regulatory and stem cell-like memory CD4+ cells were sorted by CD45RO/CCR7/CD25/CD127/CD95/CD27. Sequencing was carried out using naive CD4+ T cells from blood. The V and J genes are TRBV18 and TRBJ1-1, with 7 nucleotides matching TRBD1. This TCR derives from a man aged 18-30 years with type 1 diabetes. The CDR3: CASSRQGTFEAFF. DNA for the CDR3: TGTGCCAGCTCCCGACAGGGCACCTTTGAAGCTTTCTTT.